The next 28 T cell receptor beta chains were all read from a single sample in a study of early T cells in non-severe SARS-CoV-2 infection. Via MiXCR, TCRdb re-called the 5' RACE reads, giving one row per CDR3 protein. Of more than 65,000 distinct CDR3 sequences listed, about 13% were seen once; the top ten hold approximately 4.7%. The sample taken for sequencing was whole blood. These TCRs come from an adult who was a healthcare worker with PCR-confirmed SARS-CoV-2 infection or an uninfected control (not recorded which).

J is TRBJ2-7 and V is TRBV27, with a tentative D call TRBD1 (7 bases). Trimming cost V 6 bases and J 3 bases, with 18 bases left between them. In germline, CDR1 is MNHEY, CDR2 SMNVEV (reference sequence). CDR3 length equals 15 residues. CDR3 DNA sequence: TGTGCCAGCAGCCTAAGGTGGCAGGGGGGCTACGAGCAGTACTTC. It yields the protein CASSLRWQGGYEQYF.

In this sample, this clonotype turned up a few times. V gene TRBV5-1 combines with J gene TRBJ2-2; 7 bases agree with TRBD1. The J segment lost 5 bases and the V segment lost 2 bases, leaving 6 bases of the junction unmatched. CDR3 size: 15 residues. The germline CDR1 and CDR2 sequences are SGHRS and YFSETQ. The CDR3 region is CASSLLTGWTGELFF. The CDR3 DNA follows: TGCGCCAGCAGCTTACTGACAGGGTGGACCGGGGAGCTGTTTTTT.

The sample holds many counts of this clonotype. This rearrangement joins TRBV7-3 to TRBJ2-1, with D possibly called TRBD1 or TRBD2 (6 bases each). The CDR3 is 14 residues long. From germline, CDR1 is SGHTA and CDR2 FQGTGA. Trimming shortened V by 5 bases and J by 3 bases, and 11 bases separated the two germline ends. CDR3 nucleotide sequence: TGTGCCAGCAGCAGGGGGGTAAGCTACAATGAGCAGTTCTTC. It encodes CASSRGVSYNEQFF.

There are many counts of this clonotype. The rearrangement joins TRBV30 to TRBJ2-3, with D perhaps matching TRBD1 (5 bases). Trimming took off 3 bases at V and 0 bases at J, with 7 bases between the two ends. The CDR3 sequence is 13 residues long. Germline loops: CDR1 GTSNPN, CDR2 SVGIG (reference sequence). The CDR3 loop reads CAWRQGSTDTQYF. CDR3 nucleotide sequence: TGTGCCTGGAGGCAGGGTAGCACAGATACGCAGTATTTT.

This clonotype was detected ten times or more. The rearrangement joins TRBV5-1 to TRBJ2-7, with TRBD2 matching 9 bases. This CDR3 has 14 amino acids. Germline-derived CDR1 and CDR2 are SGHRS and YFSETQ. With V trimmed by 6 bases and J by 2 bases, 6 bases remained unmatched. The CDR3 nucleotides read TGCGCCAGCACCATACTAGCGGGTCCCTACGAGCAGTACTTC. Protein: CASTILAGPYEQYF.

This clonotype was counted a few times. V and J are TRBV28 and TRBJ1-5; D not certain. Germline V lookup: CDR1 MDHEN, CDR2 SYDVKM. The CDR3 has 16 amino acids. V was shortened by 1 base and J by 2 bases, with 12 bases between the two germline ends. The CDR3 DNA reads TGTGCCAGCAGTTTATTCTTCTCATCGGGCAATCAGCCCCAGCATTTT. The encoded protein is CASSLFFSSGNQPQHF.

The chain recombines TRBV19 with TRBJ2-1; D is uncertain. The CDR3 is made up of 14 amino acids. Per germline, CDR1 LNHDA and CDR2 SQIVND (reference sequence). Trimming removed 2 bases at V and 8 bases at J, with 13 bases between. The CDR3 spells CASSIIVSKYEQFF. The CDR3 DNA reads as TGTGCCAGTAGTATAATAGTGTCAAAATATGAGCAGTTCTTC.

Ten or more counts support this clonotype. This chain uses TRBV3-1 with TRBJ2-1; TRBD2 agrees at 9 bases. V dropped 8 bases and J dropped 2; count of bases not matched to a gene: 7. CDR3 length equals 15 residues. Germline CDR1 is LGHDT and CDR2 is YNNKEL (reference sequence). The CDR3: CASRNLAGAYNEQFF. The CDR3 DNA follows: TGTGCCAGCCGAAACTTAGCGGGGGCCTACAATGAGCAGTTCTTC.

The CDR3 DNA reads TGCAGTGCTAGAGATCGGCCTTACAATGAGCAGTTCTTC. This encodes CSARDRPYNEQFF. V gene TRBV20-1 combines with J gene TRBJ2-1; no definite D call. This CDR3 is built from 13 residues. Per germline, CDR1 DFQATT and CDR2 SNEGSKA (reference sequence). The V and J ends lost 0 bases and 4 bases respectively, with 7 bases between them.

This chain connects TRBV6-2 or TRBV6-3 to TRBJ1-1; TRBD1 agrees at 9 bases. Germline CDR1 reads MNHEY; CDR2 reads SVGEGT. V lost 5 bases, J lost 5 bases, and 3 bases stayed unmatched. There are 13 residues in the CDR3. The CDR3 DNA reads TGTGCCAGCAGTCACAGGGGGCAGACTGAAGCTTTCTTT. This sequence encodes CASSHRGQTEAFF.

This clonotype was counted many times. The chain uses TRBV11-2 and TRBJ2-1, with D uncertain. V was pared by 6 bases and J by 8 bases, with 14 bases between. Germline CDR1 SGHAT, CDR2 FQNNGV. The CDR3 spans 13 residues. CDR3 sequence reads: CASSPGVWDEQFF. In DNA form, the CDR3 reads TGTGCCAGCAGTCCAGGTGTCTGGGATGAGCAGTTCTTC.

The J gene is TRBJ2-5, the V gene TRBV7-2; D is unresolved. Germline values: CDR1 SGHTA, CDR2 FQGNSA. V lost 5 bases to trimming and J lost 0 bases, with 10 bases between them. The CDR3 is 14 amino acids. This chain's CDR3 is CASSPFGHQETQYF. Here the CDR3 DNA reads TGTGCCAGCAGCCCCTTCGGGCACCAAGAGACCCAGTACTTC.

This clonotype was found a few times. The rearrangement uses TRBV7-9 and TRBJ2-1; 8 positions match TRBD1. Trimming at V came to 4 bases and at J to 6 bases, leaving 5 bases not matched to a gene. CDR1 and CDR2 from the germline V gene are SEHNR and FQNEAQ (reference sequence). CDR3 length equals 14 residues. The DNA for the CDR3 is TGTGCCAGCAGCTCCCGGACAGGGATCAATGAGCAGTTCTTC. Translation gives CASSSRTGINEQFF. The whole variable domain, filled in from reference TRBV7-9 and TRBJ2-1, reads DTGVSQNPRHKITKRGQNVTFRCDPISEHNRLYWYRQTLGQGPEFLTYFQNEAQLEKSRLLSDRFSAERPKGSFSTLEIQRTEQGDSAMYLCASSSRTGINEQFFGPGTRLTVL.

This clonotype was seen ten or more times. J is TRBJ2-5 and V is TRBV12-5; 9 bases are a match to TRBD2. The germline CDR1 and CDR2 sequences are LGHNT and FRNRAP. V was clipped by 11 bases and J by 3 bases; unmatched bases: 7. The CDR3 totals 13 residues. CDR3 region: CASGASGEETQYF. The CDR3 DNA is TGTGCTTCTGGGGCTAGCGGGGAAGAGACCCAGTACTTC. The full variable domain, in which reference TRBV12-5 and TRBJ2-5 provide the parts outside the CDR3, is DARVTQTPRHKVTEMGQEVTMRCQPILGHNTVFWYRQTMMQGLELLAYFRNRAPLDDSGMPKDRFSAEMPDATLATLKIQPSEPRDSAVYFCASGASGEETQYFGPGTRLLVL.

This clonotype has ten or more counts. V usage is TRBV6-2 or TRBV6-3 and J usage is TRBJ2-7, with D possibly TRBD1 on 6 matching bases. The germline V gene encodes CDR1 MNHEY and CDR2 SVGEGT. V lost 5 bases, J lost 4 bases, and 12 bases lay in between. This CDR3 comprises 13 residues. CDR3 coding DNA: TGTGCCAGCAGTGAGAACACAGGGTACGAGCAGTACTTC. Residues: CASSENTGYEQYF.

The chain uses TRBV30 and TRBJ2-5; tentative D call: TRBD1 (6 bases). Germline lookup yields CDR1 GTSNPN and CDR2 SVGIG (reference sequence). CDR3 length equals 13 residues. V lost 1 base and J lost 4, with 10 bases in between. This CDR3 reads CAWSGGGPETQYF. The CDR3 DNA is TGTGCCTGGAGTGGTGGGGGCCCAGAGACCCAGTACTTC. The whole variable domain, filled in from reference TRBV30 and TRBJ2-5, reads SQTIHQWPATLVQPVGSPLSLECTVEGTSNPNLYWYRQAAGRGLQLLFYSVGIGQISSEVPQNLSASRPQDRQFILSSKKLLLSDSGFYLCAWSGGGPETQYFGPGTRLLVL.

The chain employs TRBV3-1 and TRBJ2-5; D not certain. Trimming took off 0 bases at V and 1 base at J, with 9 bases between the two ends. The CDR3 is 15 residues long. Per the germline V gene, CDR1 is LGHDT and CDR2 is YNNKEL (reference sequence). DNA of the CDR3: TGTGCCAGCAGCCAAGACGGTACCCCCCAAGAGACCCAGTACTTC. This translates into CASSQDGTPQETQYF.

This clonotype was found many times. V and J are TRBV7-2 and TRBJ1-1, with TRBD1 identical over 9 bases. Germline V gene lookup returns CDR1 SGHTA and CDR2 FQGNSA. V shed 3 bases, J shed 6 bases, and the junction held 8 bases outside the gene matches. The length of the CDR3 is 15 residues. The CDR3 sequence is CASSFLPGTGSEAFF. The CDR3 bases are TGTGCCAGCAGCTTCCTCCCCGGGACAGGGTCTGAAGCTTTCTTT.

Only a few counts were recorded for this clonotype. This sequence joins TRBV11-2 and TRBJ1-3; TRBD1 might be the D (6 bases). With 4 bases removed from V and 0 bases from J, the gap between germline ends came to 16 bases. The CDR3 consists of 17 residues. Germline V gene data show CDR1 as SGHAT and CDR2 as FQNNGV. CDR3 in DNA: TGTGCCAGCAGCTCTCCACAGGGCCAGAGCTCTGGAAACACCATATATTTT. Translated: CASSSPQGQSSGNTIYF.

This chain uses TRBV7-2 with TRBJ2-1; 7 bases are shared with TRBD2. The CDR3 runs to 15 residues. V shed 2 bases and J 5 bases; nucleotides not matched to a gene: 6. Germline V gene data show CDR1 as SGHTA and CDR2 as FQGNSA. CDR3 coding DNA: TGTGCCAGCAGCTTATCTAGCGGATTTAACAATGAGCAGTTCTTC. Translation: CASSLSSGFNNEQFF.

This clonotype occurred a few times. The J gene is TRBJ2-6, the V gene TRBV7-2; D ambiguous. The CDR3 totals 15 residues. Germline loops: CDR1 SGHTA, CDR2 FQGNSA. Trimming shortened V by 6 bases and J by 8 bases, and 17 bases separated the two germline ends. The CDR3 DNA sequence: TGTGCCAGCAGTCGAGCTCCATCCCCCCCCAACGTCCTGACTTTC. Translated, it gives CASSRAPSPPNVLTF.

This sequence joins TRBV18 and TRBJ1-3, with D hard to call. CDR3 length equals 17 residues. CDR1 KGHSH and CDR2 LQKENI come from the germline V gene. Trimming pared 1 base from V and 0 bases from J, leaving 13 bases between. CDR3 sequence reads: CASSPREGKSSGNTIYF. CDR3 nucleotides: TGTGCCAGCTCACCACGCGAGGGCAAGAGCTCTGGAAACACCATATATTTT.

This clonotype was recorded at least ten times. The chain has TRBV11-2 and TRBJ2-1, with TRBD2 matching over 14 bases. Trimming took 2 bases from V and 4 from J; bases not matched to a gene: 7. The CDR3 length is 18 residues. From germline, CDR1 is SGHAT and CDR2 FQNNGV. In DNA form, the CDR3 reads TGTGCCAGCAGCTTACGACTAGCGGGGGGGCTAAGGTACAATGAGCAGTTCTTC. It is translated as CASSLRLAGGLRYNEQFF. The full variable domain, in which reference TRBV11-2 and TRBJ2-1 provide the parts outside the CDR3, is EAGVAQSPRYKIIEKRQSVAFWCNPISGHATLYWYQQILGQGPKLLIQFQNNGVVDDSQLPKDRFSAERLKGVDSTLKIQPAKLEDSAVYLCASSLRLAGGLRYNEQFFGPGTRLTVL.

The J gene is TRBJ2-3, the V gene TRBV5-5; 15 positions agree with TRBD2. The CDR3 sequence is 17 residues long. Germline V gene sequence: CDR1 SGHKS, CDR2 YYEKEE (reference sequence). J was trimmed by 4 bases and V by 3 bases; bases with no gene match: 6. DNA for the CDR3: TGTGCCAGCAGCTCGGGACTAGCGGGGGGAATTTCAGATACGCAGTATTTT. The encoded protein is CASSSGLAGGISDTQYF.

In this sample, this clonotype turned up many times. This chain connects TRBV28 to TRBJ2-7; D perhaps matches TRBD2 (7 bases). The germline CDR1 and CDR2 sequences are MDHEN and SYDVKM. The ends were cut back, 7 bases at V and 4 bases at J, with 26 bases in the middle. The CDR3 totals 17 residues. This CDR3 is CASKEGGRWRKLYEQYF. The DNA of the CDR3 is TGTGCCAGCAAAGAGGGGGGGCGGTGGCGGAAATTGTACGAGCAGTACTTC.

The CDR3 spells CASSYSRDEQFF. The CDR3, as DNA: TGTGCCAGCAGTTACTCGAGGGATGAGCAGTTCTTC. This chain joins TRBV6-6 and TRBJ2-1; D might be TRBD2 (5 bases). Trimming pared 0 bases from V and 8 bases from J, leaving 5 bases between. There are 12 residues in the CDR3. The V gene's germline CDR1 is MNHNY and CDR2 SVGAGI (reference sequence).

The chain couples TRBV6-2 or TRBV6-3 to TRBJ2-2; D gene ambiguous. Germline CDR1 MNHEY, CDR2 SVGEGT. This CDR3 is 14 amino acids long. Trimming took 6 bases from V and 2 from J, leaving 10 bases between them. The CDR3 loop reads CASSLRQNTGELFF. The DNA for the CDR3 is TGTGCCAGCAGCCTGAGACAAAACACCGGGGAGCTGTTTTTT.

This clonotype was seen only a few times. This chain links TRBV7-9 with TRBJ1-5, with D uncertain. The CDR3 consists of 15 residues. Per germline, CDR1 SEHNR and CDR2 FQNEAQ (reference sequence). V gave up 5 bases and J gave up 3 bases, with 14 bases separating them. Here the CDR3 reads CASSPDTGANQPQHF. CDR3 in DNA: TGTGCCAGCAGCCCCGACACCGGAGCCAATCAGCCCCAGCATTTT. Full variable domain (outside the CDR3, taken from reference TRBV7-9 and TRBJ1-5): DTGVSQNPRHKITKRGQNVTFRCDPISEHNRLYWYRQTLGQGPEFLTYFQNEAQLEKSRLLSDRFSAERPKGSFSTLEIQRTEQGDSAMYLCASSPDTGANQPQHFGDGTRLSIL.